This TCR beta chain was profiled in a study of cytomegalovirus exposure and HLA in healthy donors. Study summary: Among several hundred genotyped donors, around 77% fell in the Caucasian-associated ancestry cluster. Regarding the study as a whole: Using a false discovery rate of 0.05, a later analysis showed that roughly 16,000 TCR beta sequences were associated with HLA alleles. The authors assumed roughly uniform sequencing depth across donors for presence/absence analyses. In vitro, three CMV-associated chains proved specific for CMV antigens.

Vbeta (60) and Jbeta (13) primers were used in the PCR. Profiling relied on immunoSEQ multiplex PCR, and the TCRdb table lists in-frame clones only, not all of them. The sample lists more than 95,000 clones, around 67% occurring once. Regarding this clone: The antigen remains unidentified.

Material: PBMCs. The sequence came from a man between 60 and 70 years old in good health and CMV-seropositive.

In DNA form, the CDR3 reads TGTGCCAGCAGATGGACAGGGGGCGTTGAGACCCAGTACTTC. Translated: CASRWTGGVETQYF. The chain has TRBV6-6 and TRBJ2-5, with TRBD1 matching over 11 bases. The V and J ends lost 6 bases and 5 bases, in that order; junction bases with no gene match: 5. This CDR3 spans 14 amino acids. CDR1 MNHNY and CDR2 SVGAGI come from the germline V gene (reference sequence).